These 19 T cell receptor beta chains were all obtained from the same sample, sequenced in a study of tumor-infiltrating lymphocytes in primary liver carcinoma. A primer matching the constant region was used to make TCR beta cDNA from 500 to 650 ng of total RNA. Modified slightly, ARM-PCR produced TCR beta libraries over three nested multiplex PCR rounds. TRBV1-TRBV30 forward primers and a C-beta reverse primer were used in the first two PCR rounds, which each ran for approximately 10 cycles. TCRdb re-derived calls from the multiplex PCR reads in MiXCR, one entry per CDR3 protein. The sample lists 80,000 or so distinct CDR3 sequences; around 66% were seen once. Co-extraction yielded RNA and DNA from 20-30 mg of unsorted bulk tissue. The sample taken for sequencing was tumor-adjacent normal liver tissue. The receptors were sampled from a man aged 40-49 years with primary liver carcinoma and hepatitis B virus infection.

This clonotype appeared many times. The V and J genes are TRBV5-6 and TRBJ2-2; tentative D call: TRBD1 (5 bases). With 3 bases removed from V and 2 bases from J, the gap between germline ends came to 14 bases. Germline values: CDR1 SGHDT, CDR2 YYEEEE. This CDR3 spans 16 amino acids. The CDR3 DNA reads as TGTGCCAGCAGCTCAAGACAGAGATTTAACACCGGGGAGCTGTTTTTT. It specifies CASSSRQRFNTGELFF.

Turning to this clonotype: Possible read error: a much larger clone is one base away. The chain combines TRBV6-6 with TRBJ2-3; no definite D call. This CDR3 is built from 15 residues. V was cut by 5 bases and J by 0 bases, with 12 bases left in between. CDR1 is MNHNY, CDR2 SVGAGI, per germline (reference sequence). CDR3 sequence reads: CASSHLAGSTDTQYF. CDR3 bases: TGTGCCAGCAGTCACCTTGCTGGGAGCACAGATACGCAGTATTTT.

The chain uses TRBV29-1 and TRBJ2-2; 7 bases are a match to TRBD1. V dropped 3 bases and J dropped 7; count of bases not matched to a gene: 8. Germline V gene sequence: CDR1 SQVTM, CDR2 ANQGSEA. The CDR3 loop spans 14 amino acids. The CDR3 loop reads CSVERQGRGGELFF. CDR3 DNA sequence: TGCAGCGTTGAGAGACAGGGACGGGGCGGGGAGCTGTTTTTT.

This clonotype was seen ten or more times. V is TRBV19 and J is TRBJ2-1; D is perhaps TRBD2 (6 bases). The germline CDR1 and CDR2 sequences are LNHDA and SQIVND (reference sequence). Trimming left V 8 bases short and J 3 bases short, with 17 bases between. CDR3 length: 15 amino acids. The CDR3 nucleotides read TGTGCCAGTTGTCCGGGAGATCCCCTCTACAATGAGCAGTTCTTC. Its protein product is CASCPGDPLYNEQFF. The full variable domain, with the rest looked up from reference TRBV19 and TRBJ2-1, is DGGITQSPKYLFRKEGQNVTLSCEQNLNHDAMYWYRQDPGQGLRLIYYSQIVNDFQKGDIAEGYSVSREKKESFPLTVTSAQKNPTAFYLCASCPGDPLYNEQFFGPGTRLTVL.

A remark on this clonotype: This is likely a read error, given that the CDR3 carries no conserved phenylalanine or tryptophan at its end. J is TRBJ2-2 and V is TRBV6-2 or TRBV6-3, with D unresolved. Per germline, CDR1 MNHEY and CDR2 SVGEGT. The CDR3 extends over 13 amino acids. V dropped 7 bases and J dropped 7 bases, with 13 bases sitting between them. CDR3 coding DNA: TGTGCCAGCAACTACTTCTTAAGCGGGGAGCTGTTTCTT. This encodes CASNYFLSGELFL.

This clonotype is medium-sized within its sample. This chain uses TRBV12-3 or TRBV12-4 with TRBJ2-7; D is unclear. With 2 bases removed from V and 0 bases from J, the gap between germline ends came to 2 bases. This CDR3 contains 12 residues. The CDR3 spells CASSLLSYEQYF. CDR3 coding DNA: TGTGCCAGCAGTTTACTCTCCTACGAGCAGTACTTC.

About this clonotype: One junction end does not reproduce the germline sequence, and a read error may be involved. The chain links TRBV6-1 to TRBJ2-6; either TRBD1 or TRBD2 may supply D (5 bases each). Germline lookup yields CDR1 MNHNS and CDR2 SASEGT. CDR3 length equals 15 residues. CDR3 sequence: CASSGTANGANVPTF. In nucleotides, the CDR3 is TGTGCCAGCAGCGGGACGGCCAATGGGGCCAACGTCCCGACTTTC.

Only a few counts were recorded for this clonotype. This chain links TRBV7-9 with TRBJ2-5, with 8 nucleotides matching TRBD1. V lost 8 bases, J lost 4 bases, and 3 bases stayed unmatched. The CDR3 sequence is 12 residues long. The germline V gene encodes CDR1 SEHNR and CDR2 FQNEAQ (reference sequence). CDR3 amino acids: CASGRGLETQYF. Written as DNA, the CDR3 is TGTGCCAGCGGCAGGGGGCTAGAGACCCAGTACTTC.

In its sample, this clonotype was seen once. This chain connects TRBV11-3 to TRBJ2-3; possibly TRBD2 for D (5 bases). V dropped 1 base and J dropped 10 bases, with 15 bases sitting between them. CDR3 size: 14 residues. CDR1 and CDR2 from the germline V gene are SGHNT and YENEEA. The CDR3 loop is CASSLGSSEVAQYF. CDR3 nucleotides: TGTGCCAGCAGCTTAGGGTCCTCGGAGGTGGCGCAGTATTTT.

CDR3: CASSNPGCPGANVLTF. Here the CDR3 DNA reads TGTGCCAGCAGTAATCCGGGATGCCCTGGGGCCAACGTCCTGACTTTC. The rearrangement joins TRBV6-5 to TRBJ2-6, with D maybe TRBD2 (5 bases). V shed 5 bases and J shed 2 bases, with 13 bases lying between them. The CDR3 is 16 amino acids. In germline, CDR1 is MNHEY, CDR2 SVGAGI.

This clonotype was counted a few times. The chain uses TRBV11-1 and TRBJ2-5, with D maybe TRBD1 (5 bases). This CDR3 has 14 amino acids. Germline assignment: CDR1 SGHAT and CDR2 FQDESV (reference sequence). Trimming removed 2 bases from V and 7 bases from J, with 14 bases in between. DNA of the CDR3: TGTGCCAGCAGCTTATTGGGCAGGGTTGGGACCCAGTACTTC. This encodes CASSLLGRVGTQYF.

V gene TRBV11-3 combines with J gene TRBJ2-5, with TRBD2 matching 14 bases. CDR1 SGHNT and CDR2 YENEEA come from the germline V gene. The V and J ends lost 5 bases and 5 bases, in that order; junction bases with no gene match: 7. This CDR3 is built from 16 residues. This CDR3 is CASSTGTSGGWETQYF. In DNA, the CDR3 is TGTGCCAGCAGCACAGGGACTAGCGGGGGCTGGGAGACCCAGTACTTC. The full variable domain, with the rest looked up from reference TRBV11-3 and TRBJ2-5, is EAGVVQSPRYKIIEKKQPVAFWCNPISGHNTLYWYLQNLGQGPELLIRYENEEAVDDSQLPKDRFSAERLKGVDSTLKIQPAELGDSAVYLCASSTGTSGGWETQYFGPGTRLLVL.

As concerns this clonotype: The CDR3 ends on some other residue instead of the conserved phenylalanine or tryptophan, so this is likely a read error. CDR3 bases: TGTGCCAGCAGCATAGTCAACTCCTACGAGCAGTACTTA. This gives the protein CASSIVNSYEQYL. The chain links TRBV7-9 to TRBJ2-7; D remains ambiguous. Germline V gene lookup returns CDR1 SEHNR and CDR2 FQNEAQ (reference sequence). Trimming removed 5 bases at V and 0 bases at J, with 8 bases between. This CDR3 region has 13 residues.

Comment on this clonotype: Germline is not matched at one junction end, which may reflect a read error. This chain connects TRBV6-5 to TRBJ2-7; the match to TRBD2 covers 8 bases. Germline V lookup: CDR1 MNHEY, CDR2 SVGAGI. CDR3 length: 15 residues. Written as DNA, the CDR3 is TGTGCCAGTAGTTACCGCAGGGCGGGGACTAGTAAGCAGTACTTC. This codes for CASSYRRAGTSKQYF.

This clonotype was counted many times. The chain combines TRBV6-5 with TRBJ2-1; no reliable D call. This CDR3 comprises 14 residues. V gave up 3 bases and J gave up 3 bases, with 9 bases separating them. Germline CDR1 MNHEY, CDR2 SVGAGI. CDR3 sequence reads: CASSYQYLYNEQFF. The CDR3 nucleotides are TGTGCCAGCAGTTATCAGTACCTCTACAATGAGCAGTTCTTC.

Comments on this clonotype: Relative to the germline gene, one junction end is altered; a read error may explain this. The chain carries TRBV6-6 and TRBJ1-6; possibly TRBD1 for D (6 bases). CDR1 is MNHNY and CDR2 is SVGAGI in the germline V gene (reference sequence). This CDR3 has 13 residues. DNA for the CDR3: TGTGTCAGCTGTTCAACAGGGATTTCACCCCTCCACTTT. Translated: CVSCSTGISPLHF.

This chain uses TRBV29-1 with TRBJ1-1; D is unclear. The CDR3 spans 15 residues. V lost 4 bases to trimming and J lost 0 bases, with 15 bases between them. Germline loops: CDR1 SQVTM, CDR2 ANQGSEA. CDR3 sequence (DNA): TGCAGCGTTGGCGGAGGATGGGATATGAACACTGAAGCTTTCTTT. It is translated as CSVGGGWDMNTEAFF. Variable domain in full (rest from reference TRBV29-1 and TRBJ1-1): SAVISQKPSRDICQRGTSLTIQCQVDSQVTMMFWYRQQPGQSLTLIATANQGSEATYESGFVIDKFPISRPNLTFSTLTVSNMSPEDSSIYLCSVGGGWDMNTEAFFGQGTRLTVV.

CDR3 sequence (DNA): TGTATCAGCAGTCACGACACCCACGGGAACTACGAGCAGTACTTC. Translating gives CISSHDTHGNYEQYF. This sequence joins TRBV6-6 and TRBJ2-7; a possible D gene is TRBD2 (5 bases). Germline V gene data show CDR1 as MNHNY and CDR2 as SVGAGI (reference sequence). CDR3 length: 15 amino acids.

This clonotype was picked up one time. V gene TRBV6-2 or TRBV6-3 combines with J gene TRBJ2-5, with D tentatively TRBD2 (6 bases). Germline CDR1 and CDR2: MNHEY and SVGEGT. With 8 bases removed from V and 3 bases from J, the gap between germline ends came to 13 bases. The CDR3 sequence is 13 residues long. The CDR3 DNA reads TGTGCCAGCGGCCGGGACTGGGAAGAGACCCAGTACTTC. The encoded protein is CASGRDWEETQYF.